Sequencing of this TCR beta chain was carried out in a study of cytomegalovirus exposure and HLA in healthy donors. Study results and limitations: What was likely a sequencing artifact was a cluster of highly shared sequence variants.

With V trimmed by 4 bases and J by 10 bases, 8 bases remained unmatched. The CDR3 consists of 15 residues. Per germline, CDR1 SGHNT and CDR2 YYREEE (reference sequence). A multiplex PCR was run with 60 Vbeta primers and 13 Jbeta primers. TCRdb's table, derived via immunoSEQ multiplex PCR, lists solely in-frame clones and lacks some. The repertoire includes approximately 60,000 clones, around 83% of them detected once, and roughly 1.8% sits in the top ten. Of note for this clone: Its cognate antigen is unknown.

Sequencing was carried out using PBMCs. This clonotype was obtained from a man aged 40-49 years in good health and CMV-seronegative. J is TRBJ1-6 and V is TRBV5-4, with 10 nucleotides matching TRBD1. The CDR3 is CASSLRQGARSPLHF. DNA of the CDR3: TGTGCCAGCAGCCTGAGACAGGGGGCGAGATCACCCCTCCACTTT.